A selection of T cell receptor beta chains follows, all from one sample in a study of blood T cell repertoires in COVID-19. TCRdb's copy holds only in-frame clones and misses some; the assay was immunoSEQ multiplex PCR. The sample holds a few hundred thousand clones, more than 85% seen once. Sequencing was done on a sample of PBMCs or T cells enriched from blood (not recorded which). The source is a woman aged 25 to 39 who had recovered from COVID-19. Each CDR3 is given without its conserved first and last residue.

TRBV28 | ASSLEGDLSNQPQH
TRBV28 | ATRGQGTYEQY
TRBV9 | ASSVGGLVNEQF
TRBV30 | AWSVGAPYNEQF
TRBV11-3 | ASSLGPSNEQF
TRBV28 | ASSPSRTGLLGYT
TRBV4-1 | ASSQDYGTGSEQY
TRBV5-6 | ASSLGEGGAGEKLF
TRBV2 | ASAGSGSSTGELF
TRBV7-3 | ASSRTGLLNEQF
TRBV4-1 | ASSLLGGYGGYT
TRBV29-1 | SVEREAADTQY
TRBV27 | ASSLRTGESLQPQH
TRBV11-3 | ASSRRGSSSYNEQF
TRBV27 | ASSQGQGANEKLF
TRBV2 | ASSDQGQGFETQY
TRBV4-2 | ASSQAGYEQY
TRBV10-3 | ATYHRGEAF
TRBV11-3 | ASSLGRGRHEQY
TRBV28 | ASSSPGQQHYGYT
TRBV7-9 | ASSPGGIGQY
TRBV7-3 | ASSLTLGGSTEAF
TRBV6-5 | ASSYFAGAEYEQY
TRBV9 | ASSPRYEAGRGETQY
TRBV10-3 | AIRVASTDTQY
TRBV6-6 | ASSYGGTDTQY
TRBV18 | ASSPRDGGYAGNTIY
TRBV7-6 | ASGELVASSYNEQF
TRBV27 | ASRRSGRGEQF
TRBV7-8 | ASSTQTGAGSPLH
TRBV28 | ASRTGPNQPQH
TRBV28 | ASSLGQEGETQY
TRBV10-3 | AISTPTSRNNEQF
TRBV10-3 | ATQGGTNEKLF
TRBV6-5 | ASSKSGGRHEQY
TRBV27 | ASCGSNSYNEQF
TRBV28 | ASSLNRGRSNQPQH
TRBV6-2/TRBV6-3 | ASSLGGLAEAF
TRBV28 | ASSLRETDTQY
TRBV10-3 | AISEDHLNQPQH
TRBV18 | ASSPQETQY
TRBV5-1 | ASSLEVAGSNEQF
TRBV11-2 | ASSIRTGGRETQY
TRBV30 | AWRLGTAGYEQY
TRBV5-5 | ASSQSVYGYT
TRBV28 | ASNQGTYNEQF
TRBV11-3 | ASSLGPGKYTEAF
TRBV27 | ASSFGQAYNEQF
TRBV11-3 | ASSSRLAGEDTQY
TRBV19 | ASSMGGVFSYEQY
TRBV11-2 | ASSLRDREINQPQH
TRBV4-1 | ASSHLRGQGKNTEAF
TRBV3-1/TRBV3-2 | ASSLPGQGTYGYT